Given below is one TCR beta chain in context. The ends were cut back, 2 bases at V and 0 bases at J, with 12 bases in the middle. The CDR3 length is 15 residues. Germline-derived CDR1 and CDR2 are GTSNPN and SVGIG (reference sequence). CD4+ cells yielded CD45RA+ naive and CD45RA-negative memory subsets. The data belong to a study of shared clonotypes between healthy human individuals. Samples underwent the assay at deep level. Assay: immunoSEQ multiplex PCR; the TCRdb copy retains only in-frame clones and omits some. The sample carries roughly 700,000 clones, roughly 70% recorded once. The origin of this receptor is a woman in her twenties or thirties in good health. Sequencing was carried out using memory CD4+ T cells sorted from blood. Subset of the sample: CD45RA-negative fraction. This chain links TRBV30 with TRBJ2-3; tentative D call: TRBD1 (6 bases). CDR3: CAWSSTGISTDTQYF. CDR3 DNA sequence: TGTGCCTGGAGTTCGACAGGAATTAGCACAGATACGCAGTATTTT.